The clone carrying this T cell receptor (beta chain) was detected ten times or more. The time point: newly diagnosed GD, antithyroid drugs for less than 3 months. The authors made the TCR library using RNA they extracted from PBMCs. This specimen belongs to a study of regulatory T cells in long-lasting Graves disease. Arm-PCR with iRepertoire HTBI primers amplified the CDR3 regions for these TCR beta libraries. MiXCR was run by TCRdb on the multiplex PCR reads, yielding one entry per CDR3 protein. The table lists some 600,000 distinct CDR3 sequences, about 16% of them singletons. The CDR3 consists of 15 residues. V shed 3 bases and J shed 7 bases, with 16 bases lying between them. This same sample was also part of a study on T cells in Graves' hyperthyroidism and ophthalmopathy.

The genes are TRBV12-3 or TRBV12-4 and TRBJ1-5, with unresolved D. This sequence was found in a man aged 18-30 years with Graves disease. This material consisted of peripheral blood mononuclear cells (PBMCs), taken at new diagnosis, from a patient treated with antithyroid drugs. The CDR3 loop reads CASSFFRELRQPQHF. The CDR3 DNA is TGTGCCAGCAGTTTCTTCCGGGAATTGAGGCAGCCCCAGCATTTT.